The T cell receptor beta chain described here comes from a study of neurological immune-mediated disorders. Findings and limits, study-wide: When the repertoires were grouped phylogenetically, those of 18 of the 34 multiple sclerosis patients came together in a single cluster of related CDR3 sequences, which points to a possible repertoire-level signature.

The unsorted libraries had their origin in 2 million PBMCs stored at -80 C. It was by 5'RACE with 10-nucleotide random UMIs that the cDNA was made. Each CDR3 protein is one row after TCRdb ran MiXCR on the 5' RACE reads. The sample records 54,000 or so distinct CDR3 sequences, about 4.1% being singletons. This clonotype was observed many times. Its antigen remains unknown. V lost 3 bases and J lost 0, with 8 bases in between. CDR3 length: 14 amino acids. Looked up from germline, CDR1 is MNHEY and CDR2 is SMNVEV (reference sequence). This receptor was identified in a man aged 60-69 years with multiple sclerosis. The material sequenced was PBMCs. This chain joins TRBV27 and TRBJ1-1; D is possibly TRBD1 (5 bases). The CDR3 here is CASSFDRMNTEAFF. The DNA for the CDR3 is TGTGCCAGCAGTTTCGACAGAATGAACACTGAAGCTTTCTTT.